The 5 T cell receptor beta chains reported below all come from one sample, sequenced in a study of T-cell reconstitution after alpha-beta-depleted transplantation in children. Construction of the TCRbeta library involved unique molecular identifiers. TCRdb independently ran MiXCR on the PCR reads; one entry per CDR3 protein. The sample records some 450,000 distinct CDR3 sequences, 43% being singletons. The sample in question was PBMCs, obtained before TCRalphabeta/CD19-depleted stem cell transplant. All receptors derive from a girl aged 2 to 9 with aplastic anemia, due to receive a stem cell transplant.

The chain couples TRBV3-1 to TRBJ2-7; no clear D. From germline, CDR1 is LGHDT and CDR2 YNNKEL (reference sequence). CDR3 length equals 15 residues. Trimming left V 1 base short and J 5 bases short, with 15 bases between. CDR3 nucleotide sequence: TGTGCCAGCAGCCAAGCATCGGCCAAAAAAGACGAGCAGTACTTC. Translation: CASSQASAKKDEQYF.

The sample holds many counts of this clonotype. The chain joins TRBV29-1 to TRBJ2-7; D gene ambiguous. The germline CDR1 and CDR2 sequences are SQVTM and ANQGSEA. The CDR3 loop spans 12 amino acids. The V gene lost 6 bases and the J gene lost 3 bases, with 12 bases spanning the gap. The CDR3 reads CSVASGNYEQYF. In DNA, the CDR3 is TGCAGCGTGGCTTCGGGTAACTACGAGCAGTACTTC.

Written as DNA, the CDR3 is TGTGCCAGCAGTATTCAGGGGGGAGCTAACTATGGCTACACCTTC. As protein: CASSIQGGANYGYTF. This chain joins TRBV2 and TRBJ1-2; 7 nucleotides line up with TRBD1. CDR1 and CDR2 (germline): SNHLY, FYNNEI. Trimming at V came to 5 bases and at J to 0 bases, leaving 6 bases not matched to a gene. The CDR3 is 15 residues long.

This clonotype has just a few counts. V gene TRBV6-1 combines with J gene TRBJ1-2; 7 bases align to TRBD1. Losses at the gene ends were 6 bases for V and 7 bases for J; bases not matched to a gene: 11. CDR3 size: 14 residues. Germline V gives CDR1 MNHNS, CDR2 SASEGT. CDR3 residues: CASSLDTGVAGYTF. The CDR3 DNA sequence: TGTGCCAGCAGCCTAGATACAGGGGTGGCTGGCTACACCTTC.

The J gene is TRBJ1-1, the V gene TRBV5-1; D remains ambiguous. CDR3 length: 15 amino acids. Trimming pared 2 bases from V and 1 base from J, leaving 12 bases between. Per the germline V gene, CDR1 is SGHRS and CDR2 is YFSETQ. CDR3 region: CASSFPTSGNTEAFF. The CDR3 coding sequence is TGCGCCAGCAGCTTCCCTACATCTGGGAACACTGAAGCTTTCTTT.